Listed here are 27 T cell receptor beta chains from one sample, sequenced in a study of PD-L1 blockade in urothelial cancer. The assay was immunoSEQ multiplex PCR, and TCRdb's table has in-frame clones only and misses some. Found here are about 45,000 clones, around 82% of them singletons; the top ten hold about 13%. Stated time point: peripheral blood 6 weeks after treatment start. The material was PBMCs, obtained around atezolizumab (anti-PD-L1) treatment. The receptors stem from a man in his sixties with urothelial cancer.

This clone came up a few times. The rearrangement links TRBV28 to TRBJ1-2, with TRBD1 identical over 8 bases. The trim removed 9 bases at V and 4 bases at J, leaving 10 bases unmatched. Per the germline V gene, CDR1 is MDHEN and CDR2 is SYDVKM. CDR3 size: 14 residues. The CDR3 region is CASSGTGSLYGYTF. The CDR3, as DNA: TGTGCCAGTTCCGGGACAGGCTCCCTCTATGGCTACACCTTC.

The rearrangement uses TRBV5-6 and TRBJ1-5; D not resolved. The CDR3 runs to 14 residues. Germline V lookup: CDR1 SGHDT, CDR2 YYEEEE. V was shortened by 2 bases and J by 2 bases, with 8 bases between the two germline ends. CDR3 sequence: CASSFRHGNQPQHF. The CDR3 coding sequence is TGTGCCAGCAGCTTTCGACATGGCAATCAGCCCCAGCATTTT.

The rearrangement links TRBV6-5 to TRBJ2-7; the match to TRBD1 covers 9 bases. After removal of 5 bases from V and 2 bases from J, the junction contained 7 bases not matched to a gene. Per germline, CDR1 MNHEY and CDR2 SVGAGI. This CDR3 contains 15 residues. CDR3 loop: CASSRGQGGTYEQYF. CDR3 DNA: TGTGCCAGCAGTCGGGGACAGGGTGGAACCTACGAGCAGTACTTC.

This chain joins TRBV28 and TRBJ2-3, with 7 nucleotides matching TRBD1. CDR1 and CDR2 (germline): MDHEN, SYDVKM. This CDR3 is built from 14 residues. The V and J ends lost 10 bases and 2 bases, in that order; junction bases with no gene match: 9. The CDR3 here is CATKFGTATDTQYF. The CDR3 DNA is TGTGCCACCAAATTTGGGACAGCCACAGATACGCAGTATTTT.

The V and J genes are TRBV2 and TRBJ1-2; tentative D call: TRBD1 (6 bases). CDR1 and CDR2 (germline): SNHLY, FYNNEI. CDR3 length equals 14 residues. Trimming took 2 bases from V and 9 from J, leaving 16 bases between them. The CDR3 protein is CASSEKAGVSRYTF. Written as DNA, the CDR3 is TGTGCCAGCAGTGAAAAGGCAGGGGTTTCTCGCTACACCTTC.

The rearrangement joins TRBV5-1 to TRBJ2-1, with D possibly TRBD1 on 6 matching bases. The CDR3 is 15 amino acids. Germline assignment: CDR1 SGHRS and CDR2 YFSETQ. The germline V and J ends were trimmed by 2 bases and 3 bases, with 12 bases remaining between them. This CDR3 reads CASSLGQTNYNEQFF. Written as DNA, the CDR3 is TGCGCCAGCAGCTTAGGACAGACTAACTACAATGAGCAGTTCTTC. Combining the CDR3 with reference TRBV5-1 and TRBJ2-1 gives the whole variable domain KAGVTQTPRYLIKTRGQQVTLSCSPISGHRSVSWYQQTPGQGLQFLFEYFSETQRNKGNFPGRFSGRQFSNSRSEMNVSTLELGDSALYLCASSLGQTNYNEQFFGPGTRLTVL.

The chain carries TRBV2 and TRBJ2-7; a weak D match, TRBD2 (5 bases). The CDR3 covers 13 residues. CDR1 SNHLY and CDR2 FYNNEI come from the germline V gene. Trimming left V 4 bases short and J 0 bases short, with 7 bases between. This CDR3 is CASSVGSSYEQYF. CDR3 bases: TGTGCCAGCAGTGTAGGGAGCTCCTACGAGCAGTACTTC. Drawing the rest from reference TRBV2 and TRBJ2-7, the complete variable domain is EPEVTQTPSHQVTQMGQEVILRCVPISNHLYFYWYRQILGQKVEFLVSFYNNEISEKSEIFDDQFSVERPDGSNFTLKIRSTKLEDSAMYFCASSVGSSYEQYFGPGTRLTVT.

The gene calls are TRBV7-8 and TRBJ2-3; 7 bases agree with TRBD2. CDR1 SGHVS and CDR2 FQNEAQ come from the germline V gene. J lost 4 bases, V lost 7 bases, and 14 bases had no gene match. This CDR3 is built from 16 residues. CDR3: CASIQRGVLEADTQYF. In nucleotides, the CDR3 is TGTGCCAGCATCCAACGGGGGGTCCTGGAAGCAGATACGCAGTATTTT.

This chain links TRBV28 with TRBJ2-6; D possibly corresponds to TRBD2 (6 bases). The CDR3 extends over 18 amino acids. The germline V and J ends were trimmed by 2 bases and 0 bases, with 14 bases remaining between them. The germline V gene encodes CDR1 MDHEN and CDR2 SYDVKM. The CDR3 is CASSLIRDSYSGANVLTF. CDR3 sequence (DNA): TGTGCCAGCAGTTTAATCCGGGACTCTTACTCTGGGGCCAACGTCCTGACTTTC.

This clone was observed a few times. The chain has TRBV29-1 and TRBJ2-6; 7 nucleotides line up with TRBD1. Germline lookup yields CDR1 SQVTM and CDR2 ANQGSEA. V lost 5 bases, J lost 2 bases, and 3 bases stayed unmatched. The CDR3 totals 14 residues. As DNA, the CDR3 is TGCAGCGTTCCGACAGGGACTGGGGCCAACGTCCTGACTTTC. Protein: CSVPTGTGANVLTF.

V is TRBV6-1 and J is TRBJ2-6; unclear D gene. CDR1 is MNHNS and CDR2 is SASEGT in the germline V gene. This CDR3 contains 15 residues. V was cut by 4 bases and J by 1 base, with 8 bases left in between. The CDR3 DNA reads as TGTGCCAGCAGTGTTCCGGGTTCTGGGGCCAACGTCCTGACTTTC. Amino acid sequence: CASSVPGSGANVLTF.

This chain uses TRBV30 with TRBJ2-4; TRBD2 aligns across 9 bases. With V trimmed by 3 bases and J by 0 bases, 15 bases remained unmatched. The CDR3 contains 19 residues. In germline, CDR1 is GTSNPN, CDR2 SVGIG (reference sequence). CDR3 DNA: TGTGCCTGGAGGGGGGGACAGACTAGCGGAGATCTAGCCAAAAACATTCAGTACTTC. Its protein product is CAWRGGQTSGDLAKNIQYF.

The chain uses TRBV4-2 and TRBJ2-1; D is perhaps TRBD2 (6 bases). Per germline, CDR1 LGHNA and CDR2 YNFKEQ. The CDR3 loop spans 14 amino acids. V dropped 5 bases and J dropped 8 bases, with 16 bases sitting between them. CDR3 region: CASSRRGNDDEQFF. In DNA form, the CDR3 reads TGTGCCAGCAGCAGGCGGGGAAATGACGATGAGCAGTTCTTC.

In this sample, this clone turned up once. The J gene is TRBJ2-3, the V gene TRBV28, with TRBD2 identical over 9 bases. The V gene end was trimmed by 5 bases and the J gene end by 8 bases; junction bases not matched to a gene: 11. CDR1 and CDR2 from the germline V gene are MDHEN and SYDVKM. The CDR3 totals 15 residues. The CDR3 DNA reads TGTGCCAGCAGTCAAAAGCGCGGGGGGGCCGGTACGCAGTATTTT. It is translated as CASSQKRGGAGTQYF.

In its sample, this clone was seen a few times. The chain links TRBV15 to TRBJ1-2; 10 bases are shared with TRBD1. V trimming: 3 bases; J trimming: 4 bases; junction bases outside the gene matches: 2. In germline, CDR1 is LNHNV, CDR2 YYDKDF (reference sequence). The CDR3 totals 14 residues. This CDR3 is CATSRDRGFYGYTF. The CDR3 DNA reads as TGTGCCACCAGCAGGGACAGGGGGTTCTATGGCTACACCTTC.

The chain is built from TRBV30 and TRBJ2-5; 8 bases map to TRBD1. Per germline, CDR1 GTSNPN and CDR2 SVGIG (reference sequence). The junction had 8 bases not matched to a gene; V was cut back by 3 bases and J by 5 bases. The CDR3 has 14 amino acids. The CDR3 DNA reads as TGTGCCTGGAGAACCCCAGGGGGCTGGGAGACCCAGTACTTC. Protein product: CAWRTPGGWETQYF.

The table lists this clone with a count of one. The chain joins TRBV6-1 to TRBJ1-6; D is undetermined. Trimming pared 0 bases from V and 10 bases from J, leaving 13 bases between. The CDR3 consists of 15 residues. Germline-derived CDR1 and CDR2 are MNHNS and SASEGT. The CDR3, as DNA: TGTGCCAGCAGTGAAGCGAGAGGGATGGGGTCACCCCTCCACTTT. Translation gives CASSEARGMGSPLHF.

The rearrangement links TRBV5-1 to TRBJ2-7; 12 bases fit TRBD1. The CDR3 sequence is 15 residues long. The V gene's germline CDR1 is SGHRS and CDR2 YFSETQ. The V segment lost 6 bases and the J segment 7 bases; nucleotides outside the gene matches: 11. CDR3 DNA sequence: TGCGCCAGCAAGAGAGGGACAGGGGGCTTCGGGGAGCAGTACTTC. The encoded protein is CASKRGTGGFGEQYF.

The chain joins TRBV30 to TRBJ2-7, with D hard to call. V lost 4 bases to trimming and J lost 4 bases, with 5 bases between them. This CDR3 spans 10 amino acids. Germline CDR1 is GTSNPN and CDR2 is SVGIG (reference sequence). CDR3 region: CAWTRYEQYF. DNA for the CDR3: TGTGCCTGGACCCGGTACGAGCAGTACTTC.

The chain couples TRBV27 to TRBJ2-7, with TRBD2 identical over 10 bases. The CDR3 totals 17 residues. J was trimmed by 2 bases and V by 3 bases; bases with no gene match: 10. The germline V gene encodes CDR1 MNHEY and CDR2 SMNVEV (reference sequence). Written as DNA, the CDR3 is TGTGCCAGCAGTTTTCGGGTCGGGAGCGGGAGGGCCTACGAGCAGTACTTC. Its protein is CASSFRVGSGRAYEQYF.

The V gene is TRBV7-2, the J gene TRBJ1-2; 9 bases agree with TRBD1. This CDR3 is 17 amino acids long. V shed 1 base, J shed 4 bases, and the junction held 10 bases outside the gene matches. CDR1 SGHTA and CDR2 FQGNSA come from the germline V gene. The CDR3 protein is CASSLESDRGISYGYTF. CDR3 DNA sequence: TGTGCCAGCAGCTTAGAGTCGGACAGGGGTATAAGCTATGGCTACACCTTC.

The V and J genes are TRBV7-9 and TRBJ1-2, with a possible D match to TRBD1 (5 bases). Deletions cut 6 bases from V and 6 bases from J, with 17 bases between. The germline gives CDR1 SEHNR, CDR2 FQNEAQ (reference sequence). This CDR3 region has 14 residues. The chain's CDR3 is CASSTENRGNGYTF. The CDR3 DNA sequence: TGTGCCAGCAGTACGGAAAATCGGGGGAATGGCTACACCTTC.

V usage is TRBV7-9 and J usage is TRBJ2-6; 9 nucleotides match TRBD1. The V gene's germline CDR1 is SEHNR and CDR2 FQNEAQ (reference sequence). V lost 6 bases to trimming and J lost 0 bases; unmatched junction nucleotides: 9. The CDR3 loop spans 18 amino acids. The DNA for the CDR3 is TGTGCCAGCAGACCCGGGACAGGGCACAACTCTGGGGCCAACGTCCTGACTTTC. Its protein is CASRPGTGHNSGANVLTF.

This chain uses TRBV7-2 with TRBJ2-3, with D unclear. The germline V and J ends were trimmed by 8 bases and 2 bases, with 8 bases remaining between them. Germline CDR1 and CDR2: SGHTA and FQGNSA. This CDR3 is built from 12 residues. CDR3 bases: TGTGCCAGCGGCGGTACCACAGATACGCAGTATTTT. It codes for CASGGTTDTQYF.

The CDR3 loop reads CASSEGGDEQYF. DNA for the CDR3: TGTGCCAGCAGCGAGGGGGGGGACGAGCAGTACTTC. The genes are TRBV2 and TRBJ2-7; perhaps TRBD2 as D (7 bases). Trimming removed 6 bases from V and 5 bases from J, with 11 bases in between. This CDR3 is 12 amino acids long. Per the germline V gene, CDR1 is SNHLY and CDR2 is FYNNEI.

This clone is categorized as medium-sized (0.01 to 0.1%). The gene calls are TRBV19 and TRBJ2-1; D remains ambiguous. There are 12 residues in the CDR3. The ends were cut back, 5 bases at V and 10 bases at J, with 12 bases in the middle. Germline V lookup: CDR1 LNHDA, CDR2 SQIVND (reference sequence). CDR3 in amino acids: CASSAYVGEQFF. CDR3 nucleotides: TGTGCCAGTAGTGCCTACGTCGGGGAGCAGTTCTTC.

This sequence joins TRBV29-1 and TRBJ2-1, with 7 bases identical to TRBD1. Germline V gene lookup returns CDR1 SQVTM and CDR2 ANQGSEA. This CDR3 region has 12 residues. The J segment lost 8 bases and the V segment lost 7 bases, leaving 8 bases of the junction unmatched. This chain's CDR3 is CSDRQGWDEQFF. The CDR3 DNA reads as TGCAGCGATCGACAGGGCTGGGATGAGCAGTTCTTC.